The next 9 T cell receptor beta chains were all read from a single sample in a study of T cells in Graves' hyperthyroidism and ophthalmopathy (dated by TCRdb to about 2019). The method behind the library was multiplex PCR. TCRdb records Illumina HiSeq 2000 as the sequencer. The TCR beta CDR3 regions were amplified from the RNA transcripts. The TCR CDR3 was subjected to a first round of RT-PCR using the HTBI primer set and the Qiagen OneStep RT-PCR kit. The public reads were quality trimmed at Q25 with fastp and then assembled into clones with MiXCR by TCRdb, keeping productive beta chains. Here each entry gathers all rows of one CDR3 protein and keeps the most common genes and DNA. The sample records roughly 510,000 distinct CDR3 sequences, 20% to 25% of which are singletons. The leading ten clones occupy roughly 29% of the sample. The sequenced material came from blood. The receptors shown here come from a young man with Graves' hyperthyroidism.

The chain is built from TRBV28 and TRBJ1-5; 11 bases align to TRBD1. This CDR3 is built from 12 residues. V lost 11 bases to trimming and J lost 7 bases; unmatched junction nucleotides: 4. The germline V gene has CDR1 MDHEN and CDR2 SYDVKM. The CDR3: CAGQGAGQPQHF. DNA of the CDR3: TGTGCCGGACAGGGGGCTGGGCAGCCCCAGCATTTT. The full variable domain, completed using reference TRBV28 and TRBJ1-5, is DVKVTQSSRYLVKRTGEKVFLECVQDMDHENMFWYRQDPGLGLRLIYFSYDVKMKEKGDIPEGYSVSREKKERFSLILESASTNQTSMYLCAGQGAGQPQHFGDGTRLSIL.

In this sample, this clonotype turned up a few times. In DNA form, the CDR3 reads TGCAGTGCCCCTCCACCCACCCACACTGAAGCTTTCTTT. Encoded protein: CSAPPPTHTEAFF. This rearrangement joins TRBV20-1 to TRBJ1-1; no reliable D call. CDR1 and CDR2 from the germline V gene are DFQATT and SNEGSKA (reference sequence). Trimming removed 6 bases from V and 3 bases from J, with 14 bases in between. The CDR3 covers 13 residues.

The CDR3 protein is CASSRGQGAYKQYF. CDR3 sequence (DNA): TGTGCCAGCAGCCGTGGACAGGGGGCTTATAAGCAGTACTTC. The chain employs TRBV13 and TRBJ2-7, with TRBD1 identical over 11 bases. Germline CDR1 reads PRHDT; CDR2 reads FYEKMQ (reference sequence). The CDR3 consists of 14 residues. J gave up 8 bases and V 5 bases, and 8 bases lay outside the gene matches.

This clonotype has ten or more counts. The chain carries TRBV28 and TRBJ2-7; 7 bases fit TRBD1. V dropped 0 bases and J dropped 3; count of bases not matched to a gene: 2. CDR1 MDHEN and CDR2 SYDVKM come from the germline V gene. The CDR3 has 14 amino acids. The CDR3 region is CASSLWDRLYEQYF. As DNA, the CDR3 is TGTGCCAGCAGTTTATGGGACAGGCTCTACGAGCAGTACTTC. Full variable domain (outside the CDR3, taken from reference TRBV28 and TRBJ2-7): DVKVTQSSRYLVKRTGEKVFLECVQDMDHENMFWYRQDPGLGLRLIYFSYDVKMKEKGDIPEGYSVSREKKERFSLILESASTNQTSMYLCASSLWDRLYEQYFGPGTRLTVT.

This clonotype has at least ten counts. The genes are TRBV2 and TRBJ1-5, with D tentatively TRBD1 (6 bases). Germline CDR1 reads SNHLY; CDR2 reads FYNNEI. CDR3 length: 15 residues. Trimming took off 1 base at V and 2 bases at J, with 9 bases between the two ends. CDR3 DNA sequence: TGTGCCAGCAGTGAAGACAGGGTCCGCAATCAGCCCCAGCATTTT. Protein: CASSEDRVRNQPQHF.

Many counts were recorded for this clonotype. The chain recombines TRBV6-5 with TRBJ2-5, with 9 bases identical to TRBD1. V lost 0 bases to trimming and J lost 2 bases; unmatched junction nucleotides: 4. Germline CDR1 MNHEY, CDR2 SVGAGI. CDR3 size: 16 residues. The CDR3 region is CASSYSGTGLQETQYF. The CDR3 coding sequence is TGTGCCAGCAGTTACTCCGGGACAGGGCTTCAAGAGACCCAGTACTTC.

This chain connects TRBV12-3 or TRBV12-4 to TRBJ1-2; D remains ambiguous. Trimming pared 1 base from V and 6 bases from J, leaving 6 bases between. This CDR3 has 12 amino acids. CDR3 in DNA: TGTGCCAGCAGTTTAGTGAAGAATGGCTACACCTTC. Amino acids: CASSLVKNGYTF.

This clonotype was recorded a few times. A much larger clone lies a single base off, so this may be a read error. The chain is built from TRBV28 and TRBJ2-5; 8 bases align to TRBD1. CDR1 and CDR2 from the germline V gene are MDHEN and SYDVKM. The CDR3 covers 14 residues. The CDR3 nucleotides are TGTGTCAGCAGTTCCACAGGGGGAGGAGAGACCCAGTACTTC. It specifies CVSSSTGGGETQYF.

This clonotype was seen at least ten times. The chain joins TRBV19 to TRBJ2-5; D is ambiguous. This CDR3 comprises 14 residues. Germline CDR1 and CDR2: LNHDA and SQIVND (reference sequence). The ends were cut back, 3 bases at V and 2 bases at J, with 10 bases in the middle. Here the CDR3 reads CASSIPGRQETQYF. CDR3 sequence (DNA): TGTGCCAGTAGTATCCCGGGCAGACAAGAGACCCAGTACTTC.